This T cell receptor (beta chain) derives from a study of cytomegalovirus exposure and HLA in healthy donors. Study-level results: The HLA-A and HLA-B alleles of most subjects were reportedly predicted accurately from TCR beta sequences.

This CDR3 spans 12 amino acids. Deletions cut 6 bases from V and 6 bases from J, with 8 bases between. Looked up from germline, CDR1 is MGHRA and CDR2 is YSYEKL. In the case of this clone: The target antigen is unknown.

A multiplex PCR was run with 60 Vbeta primers and 13 Jbeta primers. Sequencing used immunoSEQ multiplex PCR; TCRdb keeps in-frame clones, though not all of them. The sample contains under 150,000 clones, about 84% of which appear only once. The TCR originated in a middle-aged man in good health and CMV-seronegative. This chain connects TRBV4-1 to TRBJ2-2; possible D gene TRBD1, 5 bases. The sequenced sample was PBMCs. CDR3 sequence (DNA): TGCGCCAGCAGTCAGGGTTCCGGGGAGCTGTTTTTT. Protein sequence: CASSQGSGELFF.